A selection of T cell receptor beta chains follows, all from one sample in a study of blood T cell repertoires in COVID-19. Sequencing was performed with immunoSEQ multiplex PCR; in TCRdb, only in-frame clones are kept and a portion is missing. This sample has a few hundred thousand clones, with approximately 86% found just once. The specimen was PBMCs or T cells enriched from blood (not recorded which). Receptor source: a woman aged 60-70 years who had recovered from COVID-19. Both conserved end residues are part of each CDR3. Fields, in order: clone size, D gene, J gene, V gene, CDR3 DNA, CDR3 protein. The D gene is left open where the match is weak. Size is omitted from some rows. Given values are once, few, many or a class for expanded clones.

clone_size: NA
d_call: TRBD1
j_call: TRBJ2-7
v_call: TRBV5-6
cdr3_nt: TGTGCCAGCAGCCTCAGGGGGTTGGCCTACGAGCAGTACTTC
cdr3_aa: CASSLRGLAYEQYF

clone_size: NA
d_call: TRBD1
j_call: TRBJ2-7
v_call: TRBV30
cdr3_nt: TGTGCCTGGAGTCACAGGGGGACCCTCCCATCCTACGAGCAGTACTTC
cdr3_aa: CAWSHRGTLPSYEQYF

clone_size: NA
d_call: NA
j_call: TRBJ1-5
v_call: TRBV19
cdr3_nt: TGTGCCAGTAGTATCCCCCACAGGGTACAGCCCCAGCATTTT
cdr3_aa: CASSIPHRVQPQHF

clone_size: NA
d_call: NA
j_call: TRBJ2-7
v_call: TRBV3-1/TRBV3-2
cdr3_nt: TGTGCCAGCAGCCTCGAGGGGGGGGCGCGGGAGCAGTACTTC
cdr3_aa: CASSLEGGAREQYF

clone_size: once
d_call: NA
j_call: TRBJ1-3
v_call: TRBV5-4
cdr3_nt: TGTGCCAGCAGCTTGGCTGGTCCTACTGGAAACACCATATATTTT
cdr3_aa: CASSLAGPTGNTIYF

clone_size: NA
d_call: TRBD1
j_call: TRBJ1-6
v_call: TRBV11-2
cdr3_nt: TGTGCCAGCAGCCTGGGGACAGATAATTCACCCCTCCACTTT
cdr3_aa: CASSLGTDNSPLHF

clone_size: NA
d_call: TRBD2
j_call: TRBJ2-3
v_call: TRBV5-1
cdr3_nt: TGCGCCAGCAGCCCCCGACTAGCGGGGGGTTTGGGAGATACGCAGTATTTT
cdr3_aa: CASSPRLAGGLGDTQYF

clone_size: once
d_call: NA
j_call: TRBJ2-7
v_call: TRBV3-1/TRBV3-2
cdr3_nt: TGTGCCAGCAGCCAAGCCCTAAACCTCCTGAGGGAGCAGTACTTC
cdr3_aa: CASSQALNLLREQYF

clone_size: once
d_call: NA
j_call: TRBJ1-2
v_call: TRBV6-5
cdr3_nt: TGTGCCAGCAGTTTGACAGCCTACTATGGCTACACCTTC
cdr3_aa: CASSLTAYYGYTF

clone_size: once
d_call: TRBD2
j_call: TRBJ2-3
v_call: TRBV4-2
cdr3_nt: TGTGCCAGCAGCCAAGACGGGCGGGGGAGAACAGATACGCAGTATTTT
cdr3_aa: CASSQDGRGRTDTQYF

clone_size: once
d_call: NA
j_call: TRBJ1-1
v_call: TRBV6-1
cdr3_nt: TGTGCCAGCAGTGAAATAGGGGTCACTGAAGCTTTCTTT
cdr3_aa: CASSEIGVTEAFF

clone_size: NA
d_call: NA
j_call: TRBJ2-1
v_call: TRBV10-1
cdr3_nt: TGCGCCAGCAGTGGGGACTCCCTTCCAAGCAATGAGCAGTTCTTC
cdr3_aa: CASSGDSLPSNEQFF

clone_size: NA
d_call: NA
j_call: TRBJ1-2
v_call: TRBV19
cdr3_nt: TGTGCCAGTATACCAGGGGCCGTGGGAGGCTACACCTTC
cdr3_aa: CASIPGAVGGYTF

clone_size: NA
d_call: TRBD1
j_call: TRBJ1-5
v_call: TRBV6-5
cdr3_nt: TGTGCCAGCATCCCGGACAGGGCGGGCAATCAGCCCCAGCATTTT
cdr3_aa: CASIPDRAGNQPQHF

clone_size: NA
d_call: TRBD1
j_call: TRBJ1-2
v_call: TRBV9
cdr3_nt: TGTGCCAGCAGCGGGGCCCAGACAGGGTTAAGCTATGGCTACACCTTC
cdr3_aa: CASSGAQTGLSYGYTF

clone_size: NA
d_call: NA
j_call: TRBJ2-7
v_call: TRBV7-2
cdr3_nt: TGTGCCAGCAGCTTAGGTGGTCGGTCCAATTCCTACGAGCAGTACTTC
cdr3_aa: CASSLGGRSNSYEQYF

clone_size: NA
d_call: TRBD2
j_call: TRBJ2-1
v_call: TRBV4-1
cdr3_nt: TGCGCCAGCAGCCAAGTGGGGACTAGCGGGGGCTACAATTACAATGAGCAGTTCTTC
cdr3_aa: CASSQVGTSGGYNYNEQFF

clone_size: NA
d_call: TRBD1
j_call: TRBJ1-3
v_call: TRBV12-5
cdr3_nt: TGTGCTAGTGGTTTGTGGCCGGGACAGGGCCGCTCTGGAAACACCATATATTTT
cdr3_aa: CASGLWPGQGRSGNTIYF

clone_size: once
d_call: NA
j_call: TRBJ2-1
v_call: TRBV9
cdr3_nt: TGTGCCAGCAGCGTAGTTAACGGTTGGTCCTACAATGAGCAGTTCTTC
cdr3_aa: CASSVVNGWSYNEQFF

clone_size: NA
d_call: NA
j_call: TRBJ1-1
v_call: TRBV11-2
cdr3_nt: TGTGCCAGCACCGAATTCGGGGGGGCCACTGAAGCTTTCTTT
cdr3_aa: CASTEFGGATEAFF

clone_size: NA
d_call: NA
j_call: TRBJ2-7
v_call: TRBV10-3
cdr3_nt: TGTGCCATCAGTGAGTCGAAACTAGCCACCCACGAGCAGTACTTC
cdr3_aa: CAISESKLATHEQYF

clone_size: once
d_call: NA
j_call: TRBJ1-1
v_call: TRBV3-1/TRBV3-2
cdr3_nt: TGTGCCAGCAGCCAATGGGAGGGTTCCGGGGCTTTCTTT
cdr3_aa: CASSQWEGSGAFF

clone_size: NA
d_call: TRBD1
j_call: TRBJ2-3
v_call: TRBV2
cdr3_nt: TGTGCCAGCAGGGTGGGACAGTCGGAGGCAGATACGCAGTATTTT
cdr3_aa: CASRVGQSEADTQYF

clone_size: NA
d_call: NA
j_call: TRBJ1-2
v_call: TRBV7-9
cdr3_nt: TGTGCCAGCAGCTCTATAGGCTACACCTTC
cdr3_aa: CASSSIGYTF

clone_size: NA
d_call: NA
j_call: TRBJ1-1
v_call: TRBV6-2/TRBV6-3
cdr3_nt: TGTGCCAGCAGTATGGGGGGGCCTGGCACTGAAGCTTTCTTT
cdr3_aa: CASSMGGPGTEAFF

clone_size: NA
d_call: TRBD2
j_call: TRBJ2-3
v_call: TRBV5-1
cdr3_nt: TGCGCCAGCAGCTTGGCCGGAGGACTAGCGGGGGGAGAGGTAGATACGCAGTATTTT
cdr3_aa: CASSLAGGLAGGEVDTQYF

clone_size: NA
d_call: NA
j_call: TRBJ1-6
v_call: TRBV4-1
cdr3_nt: TGCGCCAGCAGCCAAGGGGACACGTTAAATTCACCCCTCCACTTT
cdr3_aa: CASSQGDTLNSPLHF

clone_size: NA
d_call: TRBD1
j_call: TRBJ1-2
v_call: TRBV6-5
cdr3_nt: TGTGCCAGCAAGGGACAGGTAAACTATGGCTACACCTTC
cdr3_aa: CASKGQVNYGYTF

clone_size: NA
d_call: NA
j_call: TRBJ1-6
v_call: TRBV6-6
cdr3_nt: TGTGCCAGCAGTTACGGCCCTGATAATTCACCCCTCCACTTT
cdr3_aa: CASSYGPDNSPLHF

clone_size: NA
d_call: NA
j_call: TRBJ1-6
v_call: TRBV11-2
cdr3_nt: TGTGCCAGCAGCCCTAGGGGTAGGAATTCACCCCTCCACTTT
cdr3_aa: CASSPRGRNSPLHF

clone_size: NA
d_call: TRBD1
j_call: TRBJ1-6
v_call: TRBV3-1/TRBV3-2
cdr3_nt: TGTGCCAGCAGCCTCCGGACAGGGGGGAGCTCACCCCTCCACTTT
cdr3_aa: CASSLRTGGSSPLHF

clone_size: NA
d_call: NA
j_call: TRBJ1-2
v_call: TRBV9
cdr3_nt: TGTGCCAGCAGCGTGGCAGGACTCACCAACTATGGCTACACCTTC
cdr3_aa: CASSVAGLTNYGYTF

clone_size: NA
d_call: NA
j_call: TRBJ2-5
v_call: TRBV6-5
cdr3_nt: TGTGCCAGCAGTTACCACCGGGGTGACCGAGGGGAGACCCAGTACTTC
cdr3_aa: CASSYHRGDRGETQYF

clone_size: NA
d_call: NA
j_call: TRBJ1-5
v_call: TRBV18
cdr3_nt: TGTGCCAGCTCACTTGGGGCCCTTGGGAGCAATCAGCCCCAGCATTTT
cdr3_aa: CASSLGALGSNQPQHF

clone_size: NA
d_call: TRBD2
j_call: TRBJ2-2
v_call: TRBV7-9
cdr3_nt: TGTGCCAGCTCCCCCCTCAGCGGGGGGTTTGGTACCGGGGAGCTGTTTTTT
cdr3_aa: CASSPLSGGFGTGELFF

clone_size: NA
d_call: TRBD2
j_call: TRBJ2-3
v_call: TRBV10-1
cdr3_nt: TGCGCCAGCAGTGAGTCAGCGGGGCAGGCCATAGATACGCAGTATTTT
cdr3_aa: CASSESAGQAIDTQYF

clone_size: NA
d_call: NA
j_call: TRBJ1-6
v_call: TRBV6-5
cdr3_nt: TGTGCCAGCAAAATACAGGGTTCACCCCTCCACTTT
cdr3_aa: CASKIQGSPLHF

clone_size: few
d_call: NA
j_call: TRBJ1-1
v_call: TRBV7-9
cdr3_nt: TGTGCCAGCAGCTATGGAGCTACTAACACTGAAGCTTTCTTT
cdr3_aa: CASSYGATNTEAFF

clone_size: NA
d_call: NA
j_call: TRBJ2-5
v_call: TRBV18
cdr3_nt: TGTGCCAGCTCACCACATCAGCAAGAGACCCAGTACTTC
cdr3_aa: CASSPHQQETQYF

clone_size: NA
d_call: TRBD1
j_call: TRBJ1-3
v_call: TRBV3-1/TRBV3-2
cdr3_nt: TGTGCCAGCAGGACACAGGGGGCTGGAAACACCATATATTTT
cdr3_aa: CASRTQGAGNTIYF

clone_size: NA
d_call: TRBD1
j_call: TRBJ1-5
v_call: TRBV7-2
cdr3_nt: TGTGCCAGCAGCTTAGAGGGGACAGGGGTGAATCAGCCCCAGCATTTT
cdr3_aa: CASSLEGTGVNQPQHF

clone_size: NA
d_call: TRBD1
j_call: TRBJ2-5
v_call: TRBV2
cdr3_nt: TGTGCCAGCAGCCCCAGGGTAGGGGGCGCCCAGTACTTC
cdr3_aa: CASSPRVGGAQYF

clone_size: NA
d_call: TRBD1
j_call: TRBJ2-1
v_call: TRBV4-2
cdr3_nt: TGTGCCAGCAGCTACTCCGGGACAGGGAGCCATGAGCAGTTCTTC
cdr3_aa: CASSYSGTGSHEQFF

clone_size: NA
d_call: TRBD2
j_call: TRBJ2-6
v_call: TRBV9
cdr3_nt: TGTGCCAGCAGCGATGGGAGGGGTCTAACAGGGGCCAACGTCCTGACTTTC
cdr3_aa: CASSDGRGLTGANVLTF

clone_size: NA
d_call: TRBD1
j_call: TRBJ2-2
v_call: TRBV5-1
cdr3_nt: TGCGCCAGCAGCTTGAGGACAGGCGGCAACGGGGAGCTGTTTTTT
cdr3_aa: CASSLRTGGNGELFF

clone_size: once
d_call: NA
j_call: TRBJ2-7
v_call: TRBV3-1/TRBV3-2
cdr3_nt: TGTGCCAGCAGCCCCCCTCGGGGGTCAGGGTCCTACGAGCAGTACTTC
cdr3_aa: CASSPPRGSGSYEQYF

clone_size: once
d_call: TRBD1
j_call: TRBJ1-1
v_call: TRBV27
cdr3_nt: TGTGCCAGCAGTTTAACAGGGGATACTGAAGCTTTCTTT
cdr3_aa: CASSLTGDTEAFF

clone_size: NA
d_call: NA
j_call: TRBJ1-6
v_call: TRBV6-5
cdr3_nt: TGTGCCAGCAGTTACAAGGGAGGTAATTCACCCCTCCACTTT
cdr3_aa: CASSYKGGNSPLHF

clone_size: few
d_call: TRBD1
j_call: TRBJ2-2
v_call: TRBV29-1
cdr3_nt: TGCAGCGTCTACAGGGGCGCGAACACCGGGGAGCTGTTTTTT
cdr3_aa: CSVYRGANTGELFF

clone_size: NA
d_call: TRBD2
j_call: TRBJ2-3
v_call: TRBV5-1
cdr3_nt: TGCGCCAGCAGGACTAGCGGCACAGATACGCAGTATTTT
cdr3_aa: CASRTSGTDTQYF

clone_size: few
d_call: TRBD1
j_call: TRBJ1-6
v_call: TRBV4-1
cdr3_nt: TGCGCCAGCACCTTCACAGGGGTCGGGTATAATTCACCCCTCCACTTT
cdr3_aa: CASTFTGVGYNSPLHF

clone_size: NA
d_call: NA
j_call: TRBJ2-3
v_call: TRBV24-1
cdr3_nt: TGTGCCACCTCAGAGGGAACAGGGCGCCCAGATACGCAGTATTTT
cdr3_aa: CATSEGTGRPDTQYF

clone_size: NA
d_call: NA
j_call: TRBJ2-2
v_call: TRBV5-1
cdr3_nt: TGCGCCAGCAGCCTCAGGGTGGCCGGGGAGCTGTTTTTT
cdr3_aa: CASSLRVAGELFF

clone_size: NA
d_call: NA
j_call: TRBJ1-5
v_call: TRBV19
cdr3_nt: TGTGCCAGTAGTATATCCAAACTTAGCAATCAGCCCCAGCATTTT
cdr3_aa: CASSISKLSNQPQHF

clone_size: few
d_call: NA
j_call: TRBJ1-1
v_call: TRBV14
cdr3_nt: TGTGCCAGCAGCTTAATTACTTGGACTGAAGCTTTCTTT
cdr3_aa: CASSLITWTEAFF

clone_size: NA
d_call: NA
j_call: TRBJ2-7
v_call: TRBV6-5
cdr3_nt: TGTGCCAGTAGGGGTTCCTCCTACGAGCAGTACTTC
cdr3_aa: CASRGSSYEQYF